This T cell receptor beta chain was recovered during a study of cytomegalovirus exposure and HLA in healthy donors. In the PCR, 60 Vbeta and 13 Jbeta primers were used. TCRdb keeps only in-frame clones here, not all; method: immunoSEQ multiplex PCR. This sample carries approximately 120,000 clones, about 81% of them seen once, and the ten largest clones take approximately 1.1%. Germline CDR1 is SQVTM and CDR2 is ANQGSEA. The CDR3 consists of 14 residues. The V gene end was trimmed by 6 bases and the J gene end by 2 bases; junction bases not matched to a gene: 4. Whole-study findings and limits: A missense variant in DCLRE1C was later tied to TCR beta V- and J-gene trimming. Around 160 TCR beta chains were listed as cytomegalovirus-associated.

Turning to this clone: Its target is unknown.

This sequence originates from a young woman in good health and CMV-seronegative. Material: PBMCs. The chain links TRBV29-1 to TRBJ2-6; 7 bases line up with TRBD1. CDR3: CSVPGTAGANVLTF. The CDR3 DNA sequence: TGCAGCGTGCCCGGGACAGCTGGGGCCAACGTCCTGACTTTC.